The 9 T cell receptor beta chains given below trace back to one sample, sequenced in a study of T cell responses to AZD1222 COVID-19 vaccine (dated by TCRdb to 2020 to 2023). This specimen's time point label, interpreted: about 28 days (+/-7) after the second vaccine dose. The library was made by the immunoSEQ multiplex PCR assay. The table was pulled from immuneACCESS by TCRdb, which kept in-frame rearrangements only. Such tables lose some clones; where checked, under half of the loss comes from unresolved V genes, and the rest has no known cause. The sample contains some 130,000 clones, roughly 90% of them found a single time. The ten largest make up about 2.5% of the sample. Specimen: peripheral blood, collected 28 days after the second AZD1222 dose. The receptors originated from an adult who received the AZD1222 COVID-19 vaccine.

The count of this clone is one. The rearrangement joins TRBV28 to TRBJ1-1, with TRBD1 as a possible D gene (6 bases). Trimming removed 2 bases at V and 3 bases at J, with 7 bases between. The CDR3 extends over 13 amino acids. Germline loops: CDR1 MDHEN, CDR2 SYDVKM. CDR3 loop: CASSLGGDTEAFF. CDR3 nucleotide sequence: TGTGCCAGCAGTTTAGGGGGCGACACTGAAGCTTTCTTT.

V and J are TRBV11-2 and TRBJ2-1; TRBD2 agrees at 10 bases. This CDR3 region has 15 residues. The ends lost 3 bases at V and 7 bases at J; junction bases unmatched: 6. Germline V gene lookup returns CDR1 SGHAT and CDR2 FQNNGV. The CDR3 reads CASSFPSGGRNEQFF. In DNA, the CDR3 is TGTGCCAGCAGCTTTCCTAGCGGGGGTCGGAATGAGCAGTTCTTC.

Written as DNA, the CDR3 is TGTGCCAGCAGACCTGGACAGGGCCTGGACTATGGCTACACCTTC. As protein: CASRPGQGLDYGYTF. The genes are TRBV6-6 and TRBJ1-2; 8 bases align to TRBD1. CDR1 MNHNY and CDR2 SVGAGI come from the germline V gene (reference sequence). Germline trimming cut 6 bases from V and 3 bases from J; bases unmatched to any gene: 9. The CDR3 runs 15 residues.

The chain recombines TRBV7-2 with TRBJ2-1; D remains unclear. Trimming took 5 bases from V and 5 from J, leaving 10 bases between them. Germline V gives CDR1 SGHTA, CDR2 FQGNSA. CDR3 length equals 13 residues. CDR3 in DNA: TGTGCCAGCAGCCCTGGCAAGAACAATGAGCAGTTCTTC. Encoded protein: CASSPGKNNEQFF. Together with reference TRBV7-2 and TRBJ2-1, the CDR3 gives the full variable domain: GAGVSQSPSNKVTEKGKDVELRCDPISGHTALYWYRQSLGQGLEFLIYFQGNSAPDKSGLPSDRFSAERTGGSVSTLTIQRTQQEDSAVYLCASSPGKNNEQFFGPGTRLTVL.

A single count supports this clone. The chain joins TRBV4-2 to TRBJ2-5; D unresolved. The CDR3 length is 13 residues. V dropped 5 bases and J dropped 4 bases, with 11 bases sitting between them. Germline assignment: CDR1 LGHNA and CDR2 YNFKEQ. The CDR3: CASSFSLGETQYF. The CDR3 DNA reads as TGTGCCAGCAGCTTCTCCTTAGGAGAGACCCAGTACTTC.

This chain connects TRBV7-9 to TRBJ1-2; a possible D gene is TRBD1 (5 bases). Germline V gives CDR1 SEHNR, CDR2 FQNEAQ (reference sequence). V was cut by 4 bases and J by 6 bases, with 15 bases left in between. The CDR3 consists of 14 residues. The CDR3 coding sequence is TGTGCCAGCAGCTCGGGGACTCCTGTTCATGGCTACACCTTC. This sequence encodes CASSSGTPVHGYTF. The whole variable domain, remainder taken from reference TRBV7-9 and TRBJ1-2, is DTGVSQNPRHKITKRGQNVTFRCDPISEHNRLYWYRQTLGQGPEFLTYFQNEAQLEKSRLLSDRFSAERPKGSFSTLEIQRTEQGDSAMYLCASSSGTPVHGYTFGSGTRLTVV.

The chain combines TRBV2 with TRBJ2-4; the D call may be TRBD1 or TRBD2 (6 bases each). In germline, CDR1 is SNHLY, CDR2 FYNNEI. V gave up 4 bases and J gave up 7 bases, with 14 bases separating them. CDR3 length: 14 amino acids. CDR3 in DNA: TGTGCCAGCAGTGTAGGGACAACTAGCAACATTCAGTACTTC. It specifies CASSVGTTSNIQYF.

The gene calls are TRBV28 and TRBJ1-6, with 7 bases lining up with TRBD1. CDR3 length: 15 amino acids. V gave up 6 bases and J gave up 6 bases; unmatched junction bases: 8. Germline V gene lookup returns CDR1 MDHEN and CDR2 SYDVKM. The CDR3 nucleotides are TGTGCCAGCAGCCCTAGGCAGGGGGGTAATTCACCCCTCCACTTT. Translated: CASSPRQGGNSPLHF.

The V gene is TRBV29-1, the J gene TRBJ2-2; possible D gene TRBD1, 7 bases. The CDR3 totals 17 residues. The germline V gene has CDR1 SQVTM and CDR2 ANQGSEA. V was cut by 6 bases and J by 2 bases, with 22 bases left in between. For the CDR3, the DNA is TGCAGCGTGTGTGGGGGGAGGACAGGAGAAAACACCGGGGAGCTGTTTTTT. This gives the protein CSVCGGRTGENTGELFF.